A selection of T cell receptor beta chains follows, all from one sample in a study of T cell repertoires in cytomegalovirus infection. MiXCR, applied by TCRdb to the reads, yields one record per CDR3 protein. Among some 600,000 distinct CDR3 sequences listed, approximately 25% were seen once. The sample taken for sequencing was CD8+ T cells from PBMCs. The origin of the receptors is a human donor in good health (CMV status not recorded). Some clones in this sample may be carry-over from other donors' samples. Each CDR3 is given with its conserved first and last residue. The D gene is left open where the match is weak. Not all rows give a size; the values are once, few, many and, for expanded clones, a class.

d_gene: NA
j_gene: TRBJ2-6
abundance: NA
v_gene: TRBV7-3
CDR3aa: CASSLSGRSGANILTF
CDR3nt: TGTGCCAGCAGCTTAAGTGGACGTTCTGGGGCCAACATCCTGACTTTC

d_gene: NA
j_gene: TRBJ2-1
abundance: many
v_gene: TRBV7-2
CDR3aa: CASSLAPASYNEQFF
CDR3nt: TGTGCCAGCAGCTTAGCGCCAGCCTCCTACAATGAGCAGTTCTTC

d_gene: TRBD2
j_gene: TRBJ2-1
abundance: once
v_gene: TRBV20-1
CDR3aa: CSARDPSLAGPINEQFF
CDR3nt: TGCAGTGCTAGAGACCCCTCCCTAGCGGGCCCCATCAATGAGCAGTTCTTC

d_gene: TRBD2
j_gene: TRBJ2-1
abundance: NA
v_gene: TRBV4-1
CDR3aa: CASSLSGGANNEQFF
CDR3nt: TGCGCCAGCAGCCTTAGCGGGGGGGCGAACAATGAGCAGTTCTTC

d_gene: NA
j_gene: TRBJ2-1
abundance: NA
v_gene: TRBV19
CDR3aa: CASTYGGPSYNEQFF
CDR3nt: TGTGCCAGTACTTATGGGGGGCCCTCCTACAATGAGCAGTTCTTC

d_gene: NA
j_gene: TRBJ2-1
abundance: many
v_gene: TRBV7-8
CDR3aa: CASSLPRGGPSYNEQFF
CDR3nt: TGTGCCAGCAGCCTCCCAAGAGGGGGGCCCTCCTACAATGAGCAGTTCTTC

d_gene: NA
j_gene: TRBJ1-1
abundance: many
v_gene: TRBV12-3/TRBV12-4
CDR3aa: CASSLSYGASTEAFF
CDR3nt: TGTGCCAGCAGTTTGTCGTACGGGGCGAGCACTGAAGCTTTCTTT

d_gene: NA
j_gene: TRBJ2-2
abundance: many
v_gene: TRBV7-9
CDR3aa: CASSSKVPNTGELFF
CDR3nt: TGTGCCAGCAGCTCCAAGGTCCCGAACACCGGGGAGCTGTTTTTT

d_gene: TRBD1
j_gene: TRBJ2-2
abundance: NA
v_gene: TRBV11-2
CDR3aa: CASTLWDRANTGELFF
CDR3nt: TGTGCCAGCACCCTATGGGACAGGGCGAACACCGGGGAGCTGTTTTTT

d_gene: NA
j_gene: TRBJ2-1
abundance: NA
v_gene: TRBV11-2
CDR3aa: CASSLLPGDKQFF
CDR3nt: TGTGCCAGCAGCCTGTTACCCGGGGACAAGCAGTTCTTC

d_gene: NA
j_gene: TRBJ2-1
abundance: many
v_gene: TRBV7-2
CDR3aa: CASSLALRARDNEQFF
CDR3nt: TGTGCCAGCAGCTTAGCGCTTCGAGCCAGGGACAATGAGCAGTTCTTC

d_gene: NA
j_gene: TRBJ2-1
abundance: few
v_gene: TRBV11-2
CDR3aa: CASGASPSYNEQFF
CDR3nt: TGTGCCAGCGGAGCTAGTCCCTCCTACAATGAGCAGTTCTTC

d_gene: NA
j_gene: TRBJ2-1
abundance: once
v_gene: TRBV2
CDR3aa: CASNGGDEQFF
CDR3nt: TGTGCCAGCAACGGAGGGGATGAGCAGTTCTTC

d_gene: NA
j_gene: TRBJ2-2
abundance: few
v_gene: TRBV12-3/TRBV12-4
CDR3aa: CASSLEPGYTGELFF
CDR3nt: TGTGCCAGCAGTTTAGAGCCCGGGTACACCGGGGAGCTGTTTTTT

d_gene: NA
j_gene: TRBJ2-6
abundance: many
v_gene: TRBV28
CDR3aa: CATTGSGANVLTF
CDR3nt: TGTGCCACCACAGGGTCCGGGGCCAACGTCCTGACTTTC

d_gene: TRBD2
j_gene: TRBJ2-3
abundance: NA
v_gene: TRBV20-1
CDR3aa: CSADGSGGLPPDTQYF
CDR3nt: TGCAGTGCTGATGGGAGCGGGGGCCTACCCCCAGATACGCAGTATTTT

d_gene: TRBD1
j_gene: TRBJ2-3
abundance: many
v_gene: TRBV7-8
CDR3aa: CASSLGAGTGTDTQYF
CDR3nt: TGTGCCAGCAGCTTAGGGGCCGGGACAGGGACAGATACGCAGTATTTT

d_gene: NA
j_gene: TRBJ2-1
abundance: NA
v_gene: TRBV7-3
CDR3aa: CASSSEQSSYNEQFF
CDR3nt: TGTGCCAGCAGTTCCGAACAGAGCTCCTACAATGAGCAGTTCTTC

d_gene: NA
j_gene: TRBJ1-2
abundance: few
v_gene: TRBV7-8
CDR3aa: CASSPGRVAGGYTF
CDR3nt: TGTGCCAGCAGCCCGGGTCGGGTGGCGGGCGGCTACACCTTC

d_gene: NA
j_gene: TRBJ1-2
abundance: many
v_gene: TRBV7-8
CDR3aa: CASSYDPNYGYTF
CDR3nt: TGTGCCAGCAGCTATGATCCTAACTATGGCTACACCTTC

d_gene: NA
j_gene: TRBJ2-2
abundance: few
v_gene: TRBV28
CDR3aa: CASSFWGAGGELFF
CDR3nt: TGTGCCAGCAGTTTCTGGGGGGCCGGCGGGGAGCTGTTTTTT

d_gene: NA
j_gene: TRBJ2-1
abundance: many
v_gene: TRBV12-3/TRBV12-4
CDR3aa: CASSRAGTKGNEQFF
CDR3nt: TGTGCCAGCAGTAGAGCCGGGACAAAGGGGAATGAGCAGTTCTTC

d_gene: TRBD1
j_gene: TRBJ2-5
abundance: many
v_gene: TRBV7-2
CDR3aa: CASSPDRGRGETQYF
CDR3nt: TGTGCCAGCAGCCCCGACAGGGGGCGAGGAGAGACCCAGTACTTC

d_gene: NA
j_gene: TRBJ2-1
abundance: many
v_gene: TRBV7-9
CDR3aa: CASSLIPGSYNEQFF
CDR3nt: TGTGCCAGCAGCTTAATACCGGGCTCCTACAATGAGCAGTTCTTC

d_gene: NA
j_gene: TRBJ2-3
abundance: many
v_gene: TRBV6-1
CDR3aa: CASRDQGESSADTQYF
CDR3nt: TGTGCCAGCAGAGACCAGGGTGAGTCCTCGGCAGATACGCAGTATTTT

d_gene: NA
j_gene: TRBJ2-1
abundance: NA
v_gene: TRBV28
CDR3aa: CASGGARNEQFF
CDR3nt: TGTGCCAGCGGAGGGGCGCGAAATGAGCAGTTCTTC

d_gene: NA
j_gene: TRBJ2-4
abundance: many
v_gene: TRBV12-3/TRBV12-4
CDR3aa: CASSPTRPNIQYF
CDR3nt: TGTGCCAGCAGCCCAACGCGTCCAAACATTCAGTACTTC

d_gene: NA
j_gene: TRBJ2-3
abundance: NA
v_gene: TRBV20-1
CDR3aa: CSARDRTFALDTQYF
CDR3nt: TGCAGTGCTAGAGATCGAACATTCGCCTTGGATACGCAGTATTTT

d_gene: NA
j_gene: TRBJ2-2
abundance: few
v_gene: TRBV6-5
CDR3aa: CASSYSKALYTGELFF
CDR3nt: TGTGCCAGCAGTTACTCGAAGGCACTTTACACCGGGGAGCTGTTTTTT